The clone carrying this T cell receptor beta chain was observed a handful of times. Its antigen is unidentified. TCRdb ran MiXCR on the 5' RACE reads and lists one entry per CDR3 protein. The sample has around 300,000 distinct CDR3 sequences; more than 15% are singletons. This specimen comes from a study of T-cell memory formation after mild COVID-19. The study, taken as a whole, reports: Among clones contracting day 15 to 85, CD4/CD8 was balanced, whereas later expanders leaned CD4+.

The V segment lost 8 bases and the J segment 2 bases; nucleotides outside the gene matches: 8. Germline V gene data show CDR1 as MDHEN and CDR2 as SYDVKM. This CDR3 region has 15 residues. Sample: PBMCs or a T cell subset sorted from them (not recorded which). J is TRBJ2-7 and V is TRBV28, with 11 bases matching TRBD1. This sequence originates from a man between 18 and 29 years old who had mild COVID-19 (a few samples of this study predate the infection). Cell type and time point are not known. CDR3 amino acids: CASAGGTGGTYEQYV. CDR3 sequence (DNA): TGTGCCAGCGCCGGGGGGACAGGGGGAACCTACGAGCAGTACGTC.